Below are 32 T cell receptor beta chains sequenced from a single sample in a study. A single record per CDR3 protein comes from TCRdb applying MiXCR to the RT-PCR reads. The table lists 650,000 to 800,000 distinct CDR3 sequences, 13% to 15% of them singletons. Sequencing was performed on memory CD4+ T cells from blood. Source of these receptors: a female donor in good health, serving as a healthy control.

This clonotype appeared many times. The CDR3 is CSATRGSGSRETQYF. The CDR3 DNA reads as TGCAGTGCCACGCGGGGTAGCGGGAGTCGTGAGACCCAGTACTTC. This rearrangement joins TRBV20-1 to TRBJ2-5; 9 nucleotides match TRBD2. With 6 bases clipped from V and 5 bases from J, the junction kept 13 bases outside the gene matches. The CDR3 contains 15 residues. Germline lookup yields CDR1 DFQATT and CDR2 SNEGSKA (reference sequence).

This clonotype was counted many times. J is TRBJ2-5 and V is TRBV6-5, with TRBD2 matching over 8 bases. Germline CDR1 MNHEY, CDR2 SVGAGI. Trimming at V came to 6 bases and at J to 5 bases, leaving 11 bases not matched to a gene. The CDR3 runs 15 residues. The CDR3 region is CASRYRPGLVETQYF. The CDR3 coding sequence is TGTGCCAGCAGATACCGACCGGGACTAGTGGAGACCCAGTACTTC.

This clonotype was seen a few times. V and J are TRBV28 and TRBJ1-2; perhaps TRBD1 as D (6 bases). V was trimmed by 6 bases and J by 3 bases, leaving 11 bases between them. The CDR3 runs to 13 residues. The germline V gene has CDR1 MDHEN and CDR2 SYDVKM. The CDR3: CASSPTGHYGYTF. CDR3 DNA sequence: TGTGCCAGCAGCCCGACAGGCCACTATGGCTACACCTTC.

This clonotype was recorded a few times. The rearrangement links TRBV5-1 to TRBJ2-1, with TRBD1 matching 8 bases. Germline V gene lookup returns CDR1 SGHRS and CDR2 YFSETQ. The CDR3 spans 14 residues. The J segment lost 7 bases and the V segment lost 4 bases, leaving 7 bases of the junction unmatched. The CDR3 here is CASSGQGAGNEQFF. The CDR3 DNA reads as TGCGCCAGCAGCGGGCAGGGGGCTGGAAATGAGCAGTTCTTC.

The chain recombines TRBV5-1 with TRBJ1-1, with D unresolved. Trimming removed 6 bases at V and 2 bases at J, with 14 bases between. Germline V gene data show CDR1 as SGHRS and CDR2 as YFSETQ. The CDR3 contains 14 residues. The CDR3 loop is CASKPDMANTEAFF. As DNA, the CDR3 is TGCGCCAGCAAACCTGACATGGCAAACACTGAAGCTTTCTTT.

The genes are TRBV4-3 and TRBJ2-7, with 10 bases fitting TRBD2. The CDR3 covers 17 residues. V was pared by 2 bases and J by 6 bases, with 13 bases of the junction left unmatched. Germline CDR1 and CDR2: LGHNA and YSLEER. CDR3 sequence reads: CASSQNGQREGKGEQYF. The DNA of the CDR3 is TGCGCCAGCAGCCAAAATGGGCAGCGGGAGGGCAAAGGCGAGCAGTACTTC.

This clonotype showed up many times. The V gene is TRBV12-3 or TRBV12-4, the J gene TRBJ1-4; D is ambiguous. V lost 3 bases and J 7 bases, leaving 9 bases between the germline ends. This CDR3 comprises 13 residues. The CDR3, as DNA: TGTGCCAGCAGTTTGGGAGGGCGTGAAAAACTGTTTTTT. It is translated as CASSLGGREKLFF.

This chain links TRBV20-1 with TRBJ1-3; D uncertain. The CDR3 is 12 amino acids. Germline CDR1 and CDR2: DFQATT and SNEGSKA (reference sequence). Trimming removed 7 bases at V and 0 bases at J, with 7 bases between. The CDR3 sequence: CSVKTSGNTIYF. The DNA of the CDR3 is TGCAGTGTTAAAACCTCTGGAAACACCATATATTTT.

In its sample, this clonotype was seen many times. The chain carries TRBV10-3 and TRBJ1-2; a weak D match, TRBD1 (6 bases). Germline lookup yields CDR1 ENHRY and CDR2 SYGVKD. This CDR3 is built from 14 residues. V gave up 8 bases and J gave up 3 bases, with 16 bases separating them. CDR3 loop: CAIRAAGGDYGYTF. The CDR3 DNA reads TGTGCCATCCGAGCGGCCGGGGGCGACTATGGCTACACCTTC.

The rearrangement joins TRBV7-2 to TRBJ2-7, with 8 nucleotides matching TRBD1. Germline V CDR1 and CDR2: SGHTA, FQGNSA. The trim removed 1 base at V and 3 bases at J, leaving 5 bases unmatched. This CDR3 has 15 amino acids. The DNA for the CDR3 is TGTGCCAGCAGCTTAGGGCAGGGGGCGGTCTACGAGCAGTACTTC. As protein: CASSLGQGAVYEQYF. The whole variable domain, filled in from reference TRBV7-2 and TRBJ2-7, reads GAGVSQSPSNKVTEKGKDVELRCDPISGHTALYWYRQSLGQGLEFLIYFQGNSAPDKSGLPSDRFSAERTGGSVSTLTIQRTQQEDSAVYLCASSLGQGAVYEQYFGPGTRLTVT.

With respect to this clonotype: Since the CDR3 does not end with the conserved phenylalanine or tryptophan, this likely comes from a read error. The CDR3 nucleotides read TGTGCCAGCAGACCCATAGGAGGAGGAGTGGACACTGAAGCTTTCCTT. Translation gives CASRPIGGGVDTEAFL. The chain employs TRBV5-6 and TRBJ1-1; D unclear. CDR1 and CDR2 (germline): SGHDT, YYEEEE. V was trimmed by 5 bases and J by 3 bases, leaving 20 bases between them. This CDR3 region has 16 residues.

The V gene is TRBV25-1, the J gene TRBJ2-5, with D possibly TRBD1 on 6 matching bases. The V and J ends lost 4 bases and 5 bases respectively, with 14 bases between them. The germline V gene has CDR1 MGHDK and CDR2 SYGVNS. The CDR3 consists of 14 residues. The CDR3 loop reads CASSGPQGRETQYF. The CDR3 DNA reads as TGTGCCAGCAGTGGTCCACAGGGTAGGGAGACCCAGTACTTC.

The rearrangement links TRBV27 to TRBJ1-4; TRBD1 aligns across 9 bases. V trimming: 5 bases; J trimming: 6 bases; junction bases outside the gene matches: 7. The CDR3 runs 15 residues. In germline, CDR1 is MNHEY, CDR2 SMNVEV (reference sequence). The CDR3 loop is CASSRTGVGYEKLFF. The DNA for the CDR3 is TGTGCCAGCAGTCGGACAGGGGTTGGGTATGAAAAACTGTTTTTT.

This clonotype was counted only a few times. The chain employs TRBV10-2 and TRBJ1-1; no reliable D call. Germline V gives CDR1 WSHSY, CDR2 SAAADI. The CDR3 has 11 amino acids. V dropped 7 bases and J dropped 5 bases, with 8 bases sitting between them. CDR3: CASNWGTEAFF. The CDR3 DNA reads TGCGCCAGCAATTGGGGAACTGAAGCTTTCTTT.

This clonotype was found a few times. The rearrangement uses TRBV24-1 and TRBJ2-3; either TRBD1 or TRBD2 may fit D (6 bases each). V was shortened by 6 bases and J by 1 base, with 10 bases between the two germline ends. Germline CDR1 KGHDR, CDR2 SFDVKD. CDR3 length: 14 residues. DNA for the CDR3: TGTGCCACCAGTTTTGGGGGGCGCACAGATACGCAGTATTTT. It translates to CATSFGGRTDTQYF.

The chain has TRBV20-1 and TRBJ2-1; D might be TRBD1 (6 bases). The CDR3 loop spans 14 amino acids. Germline V gene lookup returns CDR1 DFQATT and CDR2 SNEGSKA (reference sequence). V lost 0 bases to trimming and J lost 5 bases, with 11 bases between them. The CDR3 coding sequence is TGCAGTGCTAGAGATCTCAGGGACAACAATGAGCAGTTCTTC. Encoded protein: CSARDLRDNNEQFF.

This clonotype has ten or more counts. This chain links TRBV7-6 with TRBJ1-1; D not certain. CDR3 size: 13 residues. Per the germline V gene, CDR1 is SGHVS and CDR2 is FNYEAQ. V was trimmed by 4 bases and J by 8 bases, leaving 14 bases between them. The CDR3 DNA is TGTGCCAGCAGCTCAGACGTTGGGCAAGAAGCTTTCTTT. Protein sequence: CASSSDVGQEAFF.

This clonotype was counted a few times. This sequence joins TRBV11-2 and TRBJ2-2, with TRBD2 matching 13 bases. Germline loops: CDR1 SGHAT, CDR2 FQNNGV. The ends lost 5 bases at V and 5 bases at J; junction bases unmatched: 8. The CDR3 has 17 amino acids. Written as DNA, the CDR3 is TGTGCCAGCAGCCTAACTAGCGGGAGGGTATTAACCGGGGAGCTGTTTTTT. Its protein is CASSLTSGRVLTGELFF.

This clonotype was counted many times. The chain is built from TRBV24-1 and TRBJ2-5; 9 bases line up with TRBD2. The CDR3 runs to 13 residues. Trimming took 5 bases from V and 5 from J; bases not matched to a gene: 2. Germline CDR1 reads KGHDR; CDR2 reads SFDVKD. The DNA for the CDR3 is TGTGCCACCAGTGGGACTAGCGTGGAGACCCAGTACTTC. It is translated as CATSGTSVETQYF.

In this sample, this clonotype turned up a few times. V usage is TRBV9 and J usage is TRBJ2-1; 7 bases match TRBD1. CDR1 is SGDLS and CDR2 is YYNGEE in the germline V gene. This CDR3 spans 16 amino acids. With V trimmed by 0 bases and J by 5 bases, 8 bases remained unmatched. DNA of the CDR3: TGTGCCAGCAGCGTAGGATTAGGGACAGCCAACAATGAGCAGTTCTTC. Its translation: CASSVGLGTANNEQFF.

This clonotype was counted only a few times. The chain links TRBV7-9 to TRBJ2-1, with 12 positions matching TRBD2. Germline CDR1 and CDR2: SEHNR and FQNEAQ (reference sequence). V was clipped by 2 bases and J by 4 bases; unmatched bases: 9. There are 18 residues in the CDR3. The CDR3 nucleotides read TGTGCCAGCAGCTTATGGGTAGGGACTAGCGGGCAGTACAATGAGCAGTTCTTC. Protein product: CASSLWVGTSGQYNEQFF.

The genes are TRBV7-2 and TRBJ2-1, with 7 bases identical to TRBD1. Looked up from germline, CDR1 is SGHTA and CDR2 is FQGNSA. CDR3 length: 17 amino acids. V was pared by 2 bases and J by 1 base, with 8 bases of the junction left unmatched. CDR3 region: CASSLTFTGDSYNEQFF. The CDR3, as DNA: TGTGCCAGCAGCTTAACCTTCACAGGGGATTCCTACAATGAGCAGTTCTTC.

This clonotype has a count of ten or more. The chain employs TRBV7-2 and TRBJ2-5; D is unclear. In germline, CDR1 is SGHTA, CDR2 FQGNSA. This CDR3 contains 12 residues. Deletions cut 3 bases from V and 5 bases from J, with 7 bases between. CDR3 sequence reads: CASSFRSETQYF. CDR3 nucleotide sequence: TGTGCCAGCAGCTTTCGTTCGGAGACCCAGTACTTC.

CDR3 loop: CASSPGLQNTGELFF. The CDR3 DNA reads TGTGCCAGCTCACCAGGGCTACAGAACACCGGGGAGCTGTTTTTT. V gene TRBV18 combines with J gene TRBJ2-2; D call uncertain. The CDR3 extends over 15 amino acids. V lost 2 bases, J lost 1 base, and 8 bases lay in between. Germline CDR1 KGHSH, CDR2 LQKENI.

This clonotype was seen at least ten times. The V gene is TRBV10-3, the J gene TRBJ1-2, with unresolved D. CDR1 is ENHRY, CDR2 SYGVKD, per germline. The CDR3 loop spans 16 amino acids. V dropped 6 bases and J dropped 0 bases, with 17 bases sitting between them. CDR3 DNA: TGTGCCATCAGCGAGGAGGGCCAAGGTACTAACTATGGCTACACCTTC. It encodes CAISEEGQGTNYGYTF.

This CDR3 is CASSSLLGGTGELFF. The CDR3 DNA is TGTGCCAGCAGTTCTCTTCTGGGCGGGACCGGGGAGCTGTTTTTT. V and J are TRBV12-3 or TRBV12-4 and TRBJ2-2; D perhaps matches TRBD2 (5 bases). V was clipped by 4 bases and J by 5 bases, with 14 bases between them. CDR3 length: 15 residues.

This clonotype was recorded at least ten times. The rearrangement uses TRBV6-5 and TRBJ2-7, with D unclear. V lost 7 bases to trimming and J lost 0 bases, with 16 bases between them. This CDR3 is 15 amino acids long. Looked up from germline, CDR1 is MNHEY and CDR2 is SVGAGI. The CDR3 DNA reads TGTGCCAGCACCAGGCGGTCGGCCATCTCCTACGAGCAGTACTTC. Translation: CASTRRSAISYEQYF.

This clonotype was detected only a few times. The chain recombines TRBV7-2 with TRBJ2-7; D may correspond to TRBD1 or TRBD2 (5 bases each). Per germline, CDR1 SGHTA and CDR2 FQGNSA. Trimming removed 5 bases from V and 3 bases from J, with 14 bases in between. The CDR3 has 14 amino acids. This CDR3 is CASSTVGRDYEQYF. CDR3 DNA sequence: TGTGCCAGCAGCACGGTGGGACGGGACTACGAGCAGTACTTC.

The V call is TRBV5-6, the J call TRBJ2-7, with TRBD1 matching over 11 bases. Germline V CDR1 and CDR2: SGHDT, YYEEEE. This CDR3 region has 16 residues. Trimming at V came to 4 bases and at J to 2 bases, leaving 8 bases not matched to a gene. CDR3 DNA: TGTGCCAGCAGCCCCCTCGGGGGACAGGGGGCCTACGAGCAGTACTTC. Amino acids: CASSPLGGQGAYEQYF.

This chain connects TRBV30 to TRBJ2-7, with 7 bases lining up with TRBD2. The V gene's germline CDR1 is GTSNPN and CDR2 SVGIG (reference sequence). This CDR3 is built from 13 residues. Trimming took 4 bases from V and 3 from J; bases not matched to a gene: 6. CDR3 nucleotide sequence: TGTGCCTGGATCCCTAGCGGAGACTACGAGCAGTACTTC. Amino acids: CAWIPSGDYEQYF. Complete variable domain (other parts from reference TRBV30 and TRBJ2-7): SQTIHQWPATLVQPVGSPLSLECTVEGTSNPNLYWYRQAAGRGLQLLFYSVGIGQISSEVPQNLSASRPQDRQFILSSKKLLLSDSGFYLCAWIPSGDYEQYFGPGTRLTVT.

V usage is TRBV5-1 and J usage is TRBJ2-7; TRBD1 aligns across 7 bases. Germline-derived CDR1 and CDR2 are SGHRS and YFSETQ. The CDR3 is 14 amino acids. The junction had 5 bases not matched to a gene; V was cut back by 0 bases and J by 5 bases. CDR3 loop: CASSLETGRDEQYF. CDR3 DNA sequence: TGCGCCAGCAGCTTGGAGACAGGGCGCGACGAGCAGTACTTC.

The sample holds many counts of this clonotype. The genes are TRBV20-1 and TRBJ1-6; possible D gene TRBD1, 6 bases. CDR3 length: 13 residues. V lost 6 bases and J 11 bases, leaving 17 bases between the germline ends. The germline V gene encodes CDR1 DFQATT and CDR2 SNEGSKA (reference sequence). CDR3 region: CSATEGGGPPLHF. CDR3 nucleotides: TGCAGTGCGACAGAGGGGGGAGGACCACCCCTCCACTTT.